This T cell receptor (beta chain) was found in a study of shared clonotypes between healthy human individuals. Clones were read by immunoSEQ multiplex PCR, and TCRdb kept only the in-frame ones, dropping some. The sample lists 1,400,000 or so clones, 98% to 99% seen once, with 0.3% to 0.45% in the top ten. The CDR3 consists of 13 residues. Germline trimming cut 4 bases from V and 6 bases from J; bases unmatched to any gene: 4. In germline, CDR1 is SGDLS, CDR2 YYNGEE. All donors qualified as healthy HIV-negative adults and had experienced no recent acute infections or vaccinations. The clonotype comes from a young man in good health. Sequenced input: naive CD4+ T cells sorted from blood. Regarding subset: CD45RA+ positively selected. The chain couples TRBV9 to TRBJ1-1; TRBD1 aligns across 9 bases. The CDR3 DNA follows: TGTGCCAGCAGCACAACAGGGGGCTCTGAAGCTTTCTTT. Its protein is CASSTTGGSEAFF.